This T cell receptor beta chain was recorded in a study of blood T cell repertoires in COVID-19. The wider study: Italy, Spain and the United States were the sources of the convalescent and acute COVID-19 samples.

The length of the CDR3 is 15 residues. CDR1 and CDR2 (germline): MGHDK, SYGVNS. V lost 4 bases, J lost 4 bases, and 10 bases stayed unmatched. Enrolled during active infection, Seattle patients were then followed longitudinally. Generated by immunoSEQ multiplex PCR, the TCRdb table keeps only in-frame clones and is missing some. This sample has around 150,000 clones; roughly nine tenths occur once, and the top ten carry 2.5%. The sample comprised peripheral blood. The origin of this receptor is a human donor with COVID-19, enrolled during active disease. The donor label of this sample is uncertain. The gene calls are TRBV25-1 and TRBJ2-7, with 7 nucleotides matching TRBD1. The CDR3 reads CASSGTGVGTYEQYF. As DNA, the CDR3 is TGTGCCAGCAGTGGAACAGGGGTTGGGACATACGAGCAGTACTTC.